These 18 T cell receptor beta chains originate from one sample sequenced in a study of shared clonotypes between healthy human individuals. The protocol was immunoSEQ multiplex PCR, while the TCRdb copy is restricted to in-frame clones and leaves out a portion. Here the sample spans some 200,000 clones, about 93% being singletons. The sample consisted of naive CD4+ T cells sorted from blood. The subset: CD45RA+ positively selected. The source is a woman aged 30 to 39 in good health.

The count of this clone is one. The V and J genes are TRBV11-3 and TRBJ2-1, with 7 nucleotides matching TRBD1. Germline values: CDR1 SGHNT, CDR2 YENEEA. V lost 3 bases and J lost 3; bases outside the gene matches: 5. CDR3 length equals 15 residues. CDR3 in DNA: TGTGCCAGCAGCTTTTCCGGGACAGACTACAATGAGCAGTTCTTC. Amino acids: CASSFSGTDYNEQFF.

The rearrangement links TRBV9 to TRBJ2-7, with TRBD2 matching over 9 bases. This CDR3 is built from 15 residues. Germline CDR1 and CDR2: SGDLS and YYNGEE. The ends lost 6 bases at V and 7 bases at J; junction bases unmatched: 14. The CDR3 here is CASNRGGRGTEEQYF. CDR3 bases: TGTGCCAGCAACCGTGGCGGGAGGGGCACAGAGGAGCAGTACTTC.

As for this clone: The same CDR3 arises from other DNA sequences in this sample as well. The rearrangement links TRBV5-1 to TRBJ1-1; 8 positions agree with TRBD1. Germline V CDR1 and CDR2: SGHRS, YFSETQ. This CDR3 region has 14 residues. V gave up 4 bases and J gave up 1 base; unmatched junction bases: 3. This CDR3 is CASSRQGRNTEAFF. The CDR3 nucleotides read TGCGCCAGCAGCCGACAGGGGCGGAACACTGAAGCTTTCTTT.

The chain uses TRBV29-1 and TRBJ1-2, with 11 bases that match TRBD1. With V trimmed by 3 bases and J by 7 bases, 10 bases remained unmatched. The germline CDR1 and CDR2 sequences are SQVTM and ANQGSEA. The length of the CDR3 is 15 residues. The CDR3 is CSVDPRTGGVGGYTF. CDR3 coding DNA: TGCAGCGTTGATCCTAGGACAGGGGGCGTTGGTGGCTACACCTTC.

V and J are TRBV28 and TRBJ2-7; D may be TRBD1 (6 bases). The CDR3 consists of 15 residues. Trimming took 2 bases from V and 1 from J, leaving 12 bases between them. Per germline, CDR1 MDHEN and CDR2 SYDVKM. The CDR3 loop reads CASSLMTGGSYEQYF. CDR3 DNA sequence: TGTGCCAGCAGTTTAATGACAGGCGGATCCTACGAGCAGTACTTC.

The V gene is TRBV19, the J gene TRBJ1-3; D gene uncertain. Germline CDR1 LNHDA, CDR2 SQIVND (reference sequence). The CDR3 loop spans 14 amino acids. The V gene lost 2 bases and the J gene lost 8 bases, with 13 bases spanning the gap. The CDR3 loop reads CASSIKRREDTIYF. The CDR3 nucleotides are TGTGCCAGTAGTATAAAACGACGGGAGGACACCATATATTTT.

This chain uses TRBV29-1 with TRBJ2-7; D assignment may be TRBD1 or TRBD2 (5 bases each). CDR3 size: 15 residues. Germline values: CDR1 SQVTM, CDR2 ANQGSEA. V lost 4 bases, J lost 5 bases, and 21 bases lay in between. CDR3 loop: CSVVPGGRVGDEQYF. For the CDR3, the DNA is TGCAGCGTTGTACCCGGAGGCAGGGTAGGAGACGAGCAGTACTTC.

Notes on this clone: This specimen includes other DNA sequences encoding the same CDR3. The chain couples TRBV28 to TRBJ1-3; TRBD1 aligns across 10 bases. From germline, CDR1 is MDHEN and CDR2 SYDVKM. There are 14 residues in the CDR3. V gave up 6 bases and J gave up 4 bases; unmatched junction bases: 3. The CDR3 protein is CASRGQGTGNTIYF. The CDR3 bases are TGTGCCAGCAGGGGACAGGGGACGGGAAACACCATATATTTT.

V is TRBV9 and J is TRBJ1-5; D is possibly TRBD1 (6 bases). The germline V and J ends were trimmed by 5 bases and 2 bases, with 8 bases remaining between them. This CDR3 has 13 amino acids. Looked up from germline, CDR1 is SGDLS and CDR2 is YYNGEE. The CDR3 region is CASSSGGNQPQHF. Written as DNA, the CDR3 is TGTGCCAGCAGTTCAGGGGGCAATCAGCCCCAGCATTTT.

The chain recombines TRBV19 with TRBJ2-1, with 10 bases fitting TRBD1. Germline loops: CDR1 LNHDA, CDR2 SQIVND (reference sequence). The CDR3 loop spans 15 amino acids. Trimming cost V 4 bases and J 5 bases; bases outside gene matches: 5. The CDR3 region has the DNA TGTGCCAGTAGTAGGACAGGGGGGAACAACAATGAGCAGTTCTTC. This gives the protein CASSRTGGNNNEQFF.

The chain has TRBV4-1 and TRBJ2-7; TRBD2 is a possible D gene (5 bases). The CDR3 spans 16 residues. The germline V and J ends were trimmed by 0 bases and 2 bases, with 14 bases remaining between them. Germline CDR1 reads MGHRA; CDR2 reads YSYEKL. The CDR3 sequence is CASSQEAASRAYEQYF. For the CDR3, the DNA is TGCGCCAGCAGCCAAGAGGCGGCTAGCCGAGCCTACGAGCAGTACTTC.

This clone was counted a single time. V is TRBV6-1 and J is TRBJ2-2; the D gene is possibly TRBD1 (6 bases). Trimming cost V 5 bases and J 5 bases, with 9 bases left between them. Looked up from germline, CDR1 is MNHNS and CDR2 is SASEGT. CDR3 length: 13 amino acids. The CDR3 DNA reads as TGTGCCAGCAGTATACAGGGAACCGGGGAGCTGTTTTTT. Translated, it gives CASSIQGTGELFF.

Here the CDR3 reads CSAQGPGVDSNQPQHF. DNA of the CDR3: TGCAGCGCCCAGGGTCCAGGGGTCGACAGCAATCAGCCCCAGCATTTT. The chain combines TRBV29-1 with TRBJ1-5; possible D gene TRBD1, 6 bases. The CDR3 totals 16 residues. Trimming removed 7 bases from V and 1 base from J, with 20 bases in between. Germline V gene sequence: CDR1 SQVTM, CDR2 ANQGSEA.

CDR3 DNA: TGCAGCGTCGCTCCCGACACTGAAGCTTTCTTT. This gives the protein CSVAPDTEAFF. The chain has TRBV29-1 and TRBJ1-1; D gene unclear. Germline CDR1 and CDR2: SQVTM and ANQGSEA. V lost 6 bases and J 3 bases, leaving 8 bases between the germline ends. This CDR3 spans 11 amino acids.

This CDR3 reads CASSLRAEYQETQYF. As DNA, the CDR3 is TGTGCCAGCTCTCTCAGGGCTGAGTACCAAGAGACCCAGTACTTC. The gene calls are TRBV18 and TRBJ2-5; possibly TRBD1 for D (5 bases). CDR1 and CDR2 (germline): KGHSH, LQKENI. The length of the CDR3 is 15 residues. V dropped 6 bases and J dropped 0 bases, with 14 bases sitting between them. Using reference TRBV18 and TRBJ2-5 for the parts outside the CDR3, the full variable domain is NAGVMQNPRHLVRRRGQEARLRCSPMKGHSHVYWYRQLPEEGLKFMVYLQKENIIDESGMPKERFSAEFPKEGPSILRIQQVVRGDSAAYFCASSLRAEYQETQYFGPGTRLLVL.

The chain combines TRBV28 with TRBJ1-1; TRBD1 matches at 7 bases. This CDR3 comprises 12 residues. The J segment lost 11 bases and the V segment lost 5 bases, leaving 8 bases of the junction unmatched. Per germline, CDR1 MDHEN and CDR2 SYDVKM. CDR3 in DNA: TGTGCCAGCAGTCCACGGGACAGAGGGGCTTTCTTT. This encodes CASSPRDRGAFF. Complete variable domain (other parts from reference TRBV28 and TRBJ1-1): DVKVTQSSRYLVKRTGEKVFLECVQDMDHENMFWYRQDPGLGLRLIYFSYDVKMKEKGDIPEGYSVSREKKERFSLILESASTNQTSMYLCASSPRDRGAFFGQGTRLTVV.

CDR3 in DNA: TGTGCCAGCTTTCGGACAGGGGACACTGAAGCTTTCTTT. Its translation: CASFRTGDTEAFF. V and J are TRBV18 and TRBJ1-1; 9 bases align to TRBD1. CDR3 length: 13 residues. V was clipped by 7 bases and J by 3 bases; unmatched bases: 3. CDR1 is KGHSH and CDR2 is LQKENI in the germline V gene.

V and J are TRBV2 and TRBJ1-1; 9 positions agree with TRBD1. The CDR3 has 15 amino acids. After removal of 6 bases from V and 6 bases from J, the junction contained 11 bases not matched to a gene. Germline-derived CDR1 and CDR2 are SNHLY and FYNNEI. The CDR3 DNA follows: TGTGCCAGCAGGGCCGGGGACAGGGCCCTCTCTGAAGCTTTCTTT. As protein: CASRAGDRALSEAFF.